This record concerns one T cell receptor (beta chain) sequence. The junction had 7 bases not matched to a gene; V was cut back by 10 bases and J by 1 base. This CDR3 contains 15 residues. Germline V gives CDR1 SGHRS, CDR2 YFSETQ. This sample is drawn from a study of technical replicates of blood from several donors. The assay was immunoSEQ multiplex PCR, and TCRdb's table has in-frame clones only and misses some. This sample has more than 65,000 clones, with around 95% found just once. This chain uses TRBV5-1 with TRBJ2-7; 14 bases fit TRBD2. This receptor was obtained from a human donor in good health. The sample consisted of T cells isolated from PBMCs. Here the CDR3 DNA reads TGCGCCTCCACCGGGACTAGCGGGGGATCCTACGAGCAGTACTTC. This sequence encodes CASTGTSGGSYEQYF.